The TCR beta chain under discussion was sequenced for a study of T-cell memory formation after mild COVID-19. At the level of the study: Largely donor-specific sequence clusters came from a couple of donors. Study outcomes and limitations: Contracting clones from day 15 to 85 showed balanced CD4/CD8; later expanders favored CD4+.

One entry per CDR3 protein results from TCRdb running MiXCR on the 5' RACE reads. The table has 190,000 or so distinct CDR3 sequences, around a fifth seen once. CDR1 is KGHSH, CDR2 LQKENI, per germline. This CDR3 region has 16 residues. Unmatched junction bases numbered 7, after V lost 2 bases and J lost 2 bases. Notes on this clonotype: The target antigen is unknown.

The sequence was collected from an adult woman who had mild COVID-19 (a few samples of this study predate the infection). Cell type and time point are not known. The rearrangement joins TRBV18 to TRBJ2-3, with TRBD1 identical over 7 bases. The sequencing sample was made of PBMCs or a T cell subset sorted from them (not recorded which). In DNA form, the CDR3 reads TGTGCCAGCTCACCATTCGACAGGGCTTACACAGATACGCAGTATTTT. Protein: CASSPFDRAYTDTQYF.